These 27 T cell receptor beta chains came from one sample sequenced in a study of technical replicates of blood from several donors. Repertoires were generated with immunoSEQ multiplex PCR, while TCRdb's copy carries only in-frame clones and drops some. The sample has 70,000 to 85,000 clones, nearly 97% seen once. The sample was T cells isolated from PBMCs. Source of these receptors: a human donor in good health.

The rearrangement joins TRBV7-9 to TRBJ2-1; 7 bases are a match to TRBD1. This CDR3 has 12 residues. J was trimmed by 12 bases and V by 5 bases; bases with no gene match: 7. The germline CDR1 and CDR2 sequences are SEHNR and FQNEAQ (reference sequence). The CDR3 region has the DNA TGTGCCAGCAGCCAGACAGGGAATCGGCAGTTCTTC. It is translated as CASSQTGNRQFF.

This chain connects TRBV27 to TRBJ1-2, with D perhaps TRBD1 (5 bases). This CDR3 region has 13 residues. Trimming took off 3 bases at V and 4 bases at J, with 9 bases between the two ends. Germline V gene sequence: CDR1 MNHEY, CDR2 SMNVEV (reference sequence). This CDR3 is CASSFDRGYGYTF. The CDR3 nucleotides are TGTGCCAGCAGTTTCGACAGAGGCTATGGCTACACCTTC.

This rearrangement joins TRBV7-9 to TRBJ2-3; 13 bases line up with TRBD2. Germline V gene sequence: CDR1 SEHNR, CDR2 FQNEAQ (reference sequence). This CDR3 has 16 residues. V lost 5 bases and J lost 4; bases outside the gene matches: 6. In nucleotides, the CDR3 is TGTGCCAGCAGCGATGGGACTAGCGGGGCCGCAGATACGCAGTATTTT. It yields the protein CASSDGTSGAADTQYF.

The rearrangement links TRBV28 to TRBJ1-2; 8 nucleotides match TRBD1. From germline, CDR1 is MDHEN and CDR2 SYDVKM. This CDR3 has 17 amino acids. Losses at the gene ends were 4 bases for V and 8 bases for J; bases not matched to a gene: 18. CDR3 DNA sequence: TGTGCCAGCAGTTCGTCCGGGAGCAGGGGGCGGTCGACCGGCTACACCTTC. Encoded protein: CASSSSGSRGRSTGYTF.

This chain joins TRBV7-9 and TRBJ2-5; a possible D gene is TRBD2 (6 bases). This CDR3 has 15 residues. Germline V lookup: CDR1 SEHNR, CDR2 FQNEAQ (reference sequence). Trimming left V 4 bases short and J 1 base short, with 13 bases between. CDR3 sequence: CASSWVRGTQETQYF. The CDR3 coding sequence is TGTGCCAGCAGCTGGGTTCGGGGGACCCAAGAGACCCAGTACTTC.

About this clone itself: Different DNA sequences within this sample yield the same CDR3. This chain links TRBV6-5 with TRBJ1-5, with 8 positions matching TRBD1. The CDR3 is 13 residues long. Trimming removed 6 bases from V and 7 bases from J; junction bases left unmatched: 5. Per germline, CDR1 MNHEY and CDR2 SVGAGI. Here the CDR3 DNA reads TGTGCCAGCAGCAGGACAGGGATCCAGCCCCAGCATTTT. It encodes CASSRTGIQPQHF.

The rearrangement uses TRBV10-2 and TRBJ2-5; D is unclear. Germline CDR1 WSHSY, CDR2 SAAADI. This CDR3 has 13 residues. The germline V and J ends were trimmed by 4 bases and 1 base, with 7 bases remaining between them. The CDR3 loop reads CASSGGGQETQYF. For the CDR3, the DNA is TGCGCCAGCAGTGGAGGCGGCCAAGAGACCCAGTACTTC.

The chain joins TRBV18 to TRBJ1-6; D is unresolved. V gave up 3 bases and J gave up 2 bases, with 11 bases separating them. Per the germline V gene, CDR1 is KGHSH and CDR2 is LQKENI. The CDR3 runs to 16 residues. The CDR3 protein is CASSPVAQTYNSPLHF. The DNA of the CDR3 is TGTGCCAGCTCACCGGTCGCACAGACCTATAATTCACCCCTCCACTTT.

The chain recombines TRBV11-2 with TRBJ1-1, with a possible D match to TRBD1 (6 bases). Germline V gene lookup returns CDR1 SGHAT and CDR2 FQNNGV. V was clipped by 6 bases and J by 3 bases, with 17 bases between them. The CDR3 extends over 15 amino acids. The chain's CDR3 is CASRPAQGWDTEAFF. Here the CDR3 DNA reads TGTGCCAGCAGACCGGCTCAGGGGTGGGACACTGAAGCTTTCTTT.

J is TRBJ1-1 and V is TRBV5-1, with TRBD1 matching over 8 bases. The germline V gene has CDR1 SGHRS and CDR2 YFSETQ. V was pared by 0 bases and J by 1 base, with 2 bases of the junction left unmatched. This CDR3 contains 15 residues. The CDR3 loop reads CASSLGGTGNTEAFF. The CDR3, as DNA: TGCGCCAGCAGCTTGGGAGGGACAGGGAACACTGAAGCTTTCTTT. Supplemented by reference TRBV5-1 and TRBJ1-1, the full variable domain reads KAGVTQTPRYLIKTRGQQVTLSCSPISGHRSVSWYQQTPGQGLQFLFEYFSETQRNKGNFPGRFSGRQFSNSRSEMNVSTLELGDSALYLCASSLGGTGNTEAFFGQGTRLTVV.

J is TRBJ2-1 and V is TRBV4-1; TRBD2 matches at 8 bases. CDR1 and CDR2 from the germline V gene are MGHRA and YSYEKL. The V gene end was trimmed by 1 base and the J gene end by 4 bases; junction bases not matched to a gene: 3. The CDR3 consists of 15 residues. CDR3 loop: CASSQGAGVYNEQFF. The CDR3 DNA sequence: TGCGCCAGCAGCCAAGGAGCGGGAGTTTACAATGAGCAGTTCTTC.

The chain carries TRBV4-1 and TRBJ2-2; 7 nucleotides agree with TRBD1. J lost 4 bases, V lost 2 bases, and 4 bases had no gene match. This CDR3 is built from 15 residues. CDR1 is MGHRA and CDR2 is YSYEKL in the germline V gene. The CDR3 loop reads CASSQMSGGTGELFF. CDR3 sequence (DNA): TGCGCCAGCAGCCAAATGTCAGGGGGCACCGGGGAGCTGTTTTTT.

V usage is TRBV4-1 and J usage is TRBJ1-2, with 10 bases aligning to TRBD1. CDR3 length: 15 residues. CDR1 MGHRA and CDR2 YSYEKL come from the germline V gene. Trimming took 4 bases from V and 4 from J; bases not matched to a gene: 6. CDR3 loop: CASSPHGQGVYGYTF. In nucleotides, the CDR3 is TGCGCCAGCAGCCCTCACGGACAGGGGGTCTATGGCTACACCTTC.

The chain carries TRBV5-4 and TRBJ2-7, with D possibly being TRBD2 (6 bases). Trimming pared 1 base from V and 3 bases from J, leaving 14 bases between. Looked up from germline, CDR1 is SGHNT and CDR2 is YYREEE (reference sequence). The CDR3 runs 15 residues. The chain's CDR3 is CASSLYGSVVYEQYF. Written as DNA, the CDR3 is TGTGCCAGCAGCTTGTACGGGAGCGTTGTCTACGAGCAGTACTTC.

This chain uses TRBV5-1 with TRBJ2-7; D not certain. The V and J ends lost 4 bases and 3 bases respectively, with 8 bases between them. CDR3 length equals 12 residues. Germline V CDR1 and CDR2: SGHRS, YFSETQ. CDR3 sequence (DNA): TGCGCCAGCAGCACCGGGTACTACGAGCAGTACTTC. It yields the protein CASSTGYYEQYF.

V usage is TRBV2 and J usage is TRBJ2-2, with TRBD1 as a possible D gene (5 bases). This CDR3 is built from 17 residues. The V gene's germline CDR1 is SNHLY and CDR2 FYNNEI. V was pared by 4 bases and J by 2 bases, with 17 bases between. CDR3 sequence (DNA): TGTGCCAGCAGTGGACAGACTCATAAGTACAACACCGGGGAGCTGTTTTTT. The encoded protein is CASSGQTHKYNTGELFF.

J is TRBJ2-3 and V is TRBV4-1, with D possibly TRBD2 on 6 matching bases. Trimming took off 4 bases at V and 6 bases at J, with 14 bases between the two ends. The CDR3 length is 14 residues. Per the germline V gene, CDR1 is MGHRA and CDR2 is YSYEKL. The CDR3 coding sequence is TGCGCCAGCAGCCTACTAGCTTCATTGGATACGCAGTATTTT. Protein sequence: CASSLLASLDTQYF.

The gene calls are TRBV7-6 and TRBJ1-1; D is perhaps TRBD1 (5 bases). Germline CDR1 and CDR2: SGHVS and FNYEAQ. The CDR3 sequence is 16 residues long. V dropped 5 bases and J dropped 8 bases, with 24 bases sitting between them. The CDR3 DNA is TGTGCCAGCAGCCAAGGGACCCACAGCGGGCCGGTCGAAGCTTTCTTT. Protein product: CASSQGTHSGPVEAFF.

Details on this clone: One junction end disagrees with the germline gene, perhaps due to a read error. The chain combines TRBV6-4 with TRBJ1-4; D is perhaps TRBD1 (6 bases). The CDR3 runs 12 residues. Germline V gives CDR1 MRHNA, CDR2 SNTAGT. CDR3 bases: TGTGCCAGCAGTGACTCGTTTGGACAGAAACATTTT. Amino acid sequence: CASSDSFGQKHF.

The DNA of the CDR3 is TGTGCCATCAGTTCACAGGGAGGGAGCAATCAGCCCCAGCATTTT. This gives the protein CAISSQGGSNQPQHF. The J gene is TRBJ1-5, the V gene TRBV10-3, with D possibly being TRBD1 (6 bases). Trimming shortened V by 5 bases and J by 1 base, and 12 bases separated the two germline ends. The CDR3 has 15 residues. Germline assignment: CDR1 ENHRY and CDR2 SYGVKD.

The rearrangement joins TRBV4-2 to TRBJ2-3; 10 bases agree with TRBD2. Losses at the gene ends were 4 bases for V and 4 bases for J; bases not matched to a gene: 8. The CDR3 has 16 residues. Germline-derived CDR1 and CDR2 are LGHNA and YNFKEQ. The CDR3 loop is CASSRVAGGASDTQYF. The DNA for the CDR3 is TGTGCCAGCAGCCGTGTAGCGGGAGGTGCGTCAGATACGCAGTATTTT.

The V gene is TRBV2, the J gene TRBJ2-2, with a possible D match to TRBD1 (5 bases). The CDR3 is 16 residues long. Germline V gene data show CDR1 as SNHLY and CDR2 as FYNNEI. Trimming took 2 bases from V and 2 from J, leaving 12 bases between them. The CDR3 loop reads CASSELRTPNTGELFF. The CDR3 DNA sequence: TGTGCCAGCAGTGAACTGAGGACACCTAACACCGGGGAGCTGTTTTTT.

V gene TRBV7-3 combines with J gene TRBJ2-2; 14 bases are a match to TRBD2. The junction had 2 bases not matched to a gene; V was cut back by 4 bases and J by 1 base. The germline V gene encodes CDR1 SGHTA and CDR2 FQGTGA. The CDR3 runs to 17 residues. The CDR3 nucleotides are TGTGCCAGCAGCTGGGGACTAGCGGGGGAGAACACCGGGGAGCTGTTTTTT. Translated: CASSWGLAGENTGELFF.

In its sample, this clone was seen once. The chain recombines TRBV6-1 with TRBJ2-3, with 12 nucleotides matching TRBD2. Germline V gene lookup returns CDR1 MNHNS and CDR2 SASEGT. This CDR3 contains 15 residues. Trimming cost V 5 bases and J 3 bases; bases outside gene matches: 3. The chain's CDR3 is CASSRTSGDTDTQYF. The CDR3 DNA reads TGTGCCAGCAGTCGGACTAGCGGGGATACAGATACGCAGTATTTT.

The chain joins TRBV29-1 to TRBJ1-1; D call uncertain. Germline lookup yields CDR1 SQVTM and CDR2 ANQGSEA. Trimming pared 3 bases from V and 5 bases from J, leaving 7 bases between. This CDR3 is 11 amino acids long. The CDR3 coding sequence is TGCAGCGTTGAGCGGCGGACTGAAGCTTTCTTT. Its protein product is CSVERRTEAFF.

This CDR3 is CASRGTANSNQPQHF. The CDR3 region has the DNA TGTGCCAGTAGAGGGACAGCTAATAGCAATCAGCCCCAGCATTTT. The V and J genes are TRBV6-4 and TRBJ1-5; 7 bases match TRBD1. With V trimmed by 9 bases and J by 0 bases, 8 bases remained unmatched. Per germline, CDR1 MRHNA and CDR2 SNTAGT. The CDR3 is 15 amino acids.

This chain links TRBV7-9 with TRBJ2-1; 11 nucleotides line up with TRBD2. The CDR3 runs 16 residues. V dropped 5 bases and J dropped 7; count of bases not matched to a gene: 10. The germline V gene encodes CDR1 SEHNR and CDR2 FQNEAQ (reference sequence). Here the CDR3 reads CASSVRLAGRVNEQFF. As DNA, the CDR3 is TGTGCCAGCAGCGTCAGACTAGCGGGGCGGGTTAATGAGCAGTTCTTC.